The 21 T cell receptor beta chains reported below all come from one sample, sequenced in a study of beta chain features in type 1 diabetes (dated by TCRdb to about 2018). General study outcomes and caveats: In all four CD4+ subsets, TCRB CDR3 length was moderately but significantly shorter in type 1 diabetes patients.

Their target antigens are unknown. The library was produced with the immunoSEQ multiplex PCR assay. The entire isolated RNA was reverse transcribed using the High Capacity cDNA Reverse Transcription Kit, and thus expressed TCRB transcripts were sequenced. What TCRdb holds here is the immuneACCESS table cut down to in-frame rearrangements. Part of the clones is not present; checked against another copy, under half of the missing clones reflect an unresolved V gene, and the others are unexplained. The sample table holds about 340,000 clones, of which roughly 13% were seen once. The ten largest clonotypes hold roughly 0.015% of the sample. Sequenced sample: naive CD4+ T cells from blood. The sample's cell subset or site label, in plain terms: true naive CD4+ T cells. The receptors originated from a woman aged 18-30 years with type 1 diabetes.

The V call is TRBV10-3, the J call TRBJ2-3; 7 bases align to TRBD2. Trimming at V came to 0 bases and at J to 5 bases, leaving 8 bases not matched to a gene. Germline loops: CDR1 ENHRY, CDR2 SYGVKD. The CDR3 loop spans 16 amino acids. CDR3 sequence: CAISESAAGDVDTQYF. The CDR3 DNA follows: TGTGCCATCAGTGAGTCGGCGGCGGGAGACGTAGATACGCAGTATTTT.

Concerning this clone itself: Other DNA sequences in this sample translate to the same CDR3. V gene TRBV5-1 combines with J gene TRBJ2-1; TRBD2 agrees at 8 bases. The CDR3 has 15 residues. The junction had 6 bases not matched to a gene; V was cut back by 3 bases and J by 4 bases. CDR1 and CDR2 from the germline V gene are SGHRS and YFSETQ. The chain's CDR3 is CASSSTSGSYNEQFF. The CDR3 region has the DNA TGCGCCAGCAGCTCAACTAGCGGATCTTACAATGAGCAGTTCTTC.

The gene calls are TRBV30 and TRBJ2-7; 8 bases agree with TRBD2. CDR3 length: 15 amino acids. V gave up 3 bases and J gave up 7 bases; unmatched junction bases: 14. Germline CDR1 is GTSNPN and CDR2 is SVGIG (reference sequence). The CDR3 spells CAWRALQREPGEQYF. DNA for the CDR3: TGTGCCTGGAGGGCCCTTCAGCGGGAGCCAGGGGAGCAGTACTTC.

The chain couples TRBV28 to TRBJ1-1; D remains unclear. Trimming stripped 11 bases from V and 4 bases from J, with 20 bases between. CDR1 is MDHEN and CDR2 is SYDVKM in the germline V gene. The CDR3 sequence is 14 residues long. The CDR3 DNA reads TGTGCCTTGACCCGGGCCCCGGGAGGCACTGAAGCTTTCTTT. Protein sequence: CALTRAPGGTEAFF.

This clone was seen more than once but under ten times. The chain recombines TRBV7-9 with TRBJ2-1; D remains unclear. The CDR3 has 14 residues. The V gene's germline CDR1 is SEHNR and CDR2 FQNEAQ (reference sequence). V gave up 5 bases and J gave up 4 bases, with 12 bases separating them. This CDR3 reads CASSPGSGYNEQFF. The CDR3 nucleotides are TGTGCCAGCAGCCCCGGGTCCGGGTACAATGAGCAGTTCTTC.

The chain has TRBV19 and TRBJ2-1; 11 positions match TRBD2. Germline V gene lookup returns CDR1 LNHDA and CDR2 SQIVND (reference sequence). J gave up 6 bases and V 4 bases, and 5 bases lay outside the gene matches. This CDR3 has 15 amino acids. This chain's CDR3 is CASSRLAGGGNEQFF. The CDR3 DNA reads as TGTGCCAGTAGTAGATTAGCGGGAGGGGGCAATGAGCAGTTCTTC.

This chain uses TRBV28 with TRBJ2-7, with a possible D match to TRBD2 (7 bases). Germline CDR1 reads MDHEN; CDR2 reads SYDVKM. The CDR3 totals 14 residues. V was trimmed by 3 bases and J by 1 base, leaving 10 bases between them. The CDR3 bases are TGTGCCAGCAGTTTGGCGGGGGCTTCCTACGAGCAGTACTTC. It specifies CASSLAGASYEQYF. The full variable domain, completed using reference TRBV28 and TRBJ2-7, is DVKVTQSSRYLVKRTGEKVFLECVQDMDHENMFWYRQDPGLGLRLIYFSYDVKMKEKGDIPEGYSVSREKKERFSLILESASTNQTSMYLCASSLAGASYEQYFGPGTRLTVT.

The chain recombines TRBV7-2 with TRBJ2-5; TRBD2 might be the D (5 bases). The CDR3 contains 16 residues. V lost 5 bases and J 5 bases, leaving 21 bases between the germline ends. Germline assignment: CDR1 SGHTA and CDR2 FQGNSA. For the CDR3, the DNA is TGTGCCAGCAGCCCCTATGGGTCTAGCAGTGGGGAGACCCAGTACTTC. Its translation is CASSPYGSSSGETQYF.

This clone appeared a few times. The chain's CDR3 is CATSRDRRDREAFF. DNA for the CDR3: TGTGCCACCAGCAGAGATAGGAGGGACAGAGAAGCTTTCTTT. The genes are TRBV15 and TRBJ1-1; the match to TRBD1 covers 7 bases. CDR1 is LNHNV and CDR2 is YYDKDF in the germline V gene (reference sequence). This CDR3 has 14 residues. Trimming cost V 0 bases and J 8 bases; bases outside gene matches: 6.

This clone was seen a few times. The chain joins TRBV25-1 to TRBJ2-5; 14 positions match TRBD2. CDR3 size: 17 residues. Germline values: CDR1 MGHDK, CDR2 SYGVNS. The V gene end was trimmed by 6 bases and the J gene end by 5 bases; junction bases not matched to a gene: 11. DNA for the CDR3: TGTGCCAGCAGCCCCGGGACTAGCGGGAGAGGGACGGAGACCCAGTACTTC. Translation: CASSPGTSGRGTETQYF.

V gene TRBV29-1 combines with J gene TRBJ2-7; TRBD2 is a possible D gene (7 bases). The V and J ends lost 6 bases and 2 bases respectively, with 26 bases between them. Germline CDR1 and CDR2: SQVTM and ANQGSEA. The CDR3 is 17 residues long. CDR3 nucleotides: TGCAGCGTCGGGGGGAGAGTACAGGGACCCGCTACCTACGAGCAGTACTTC. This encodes CSVGGRVQGPATYEQYF.

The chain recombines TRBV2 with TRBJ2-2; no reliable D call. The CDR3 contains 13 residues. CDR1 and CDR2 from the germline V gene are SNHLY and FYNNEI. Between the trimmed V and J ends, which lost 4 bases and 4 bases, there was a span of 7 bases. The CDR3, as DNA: TGTGCCAGCAGTGGCGGCGTCACCGGGGAGCTGTTTTTT. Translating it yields CASSGGVTGELFF. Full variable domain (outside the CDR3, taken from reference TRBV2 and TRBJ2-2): EPEVTQTPSHQVTQMGQEVILRCVPISNHLYFYWYRQILGQKVEFLVSFYNNEISEKSEIFDDQFSVERPDGSNFTLKIRSTKLEDSAMYFCASSGGVTGELFFGEGSRLTVL.

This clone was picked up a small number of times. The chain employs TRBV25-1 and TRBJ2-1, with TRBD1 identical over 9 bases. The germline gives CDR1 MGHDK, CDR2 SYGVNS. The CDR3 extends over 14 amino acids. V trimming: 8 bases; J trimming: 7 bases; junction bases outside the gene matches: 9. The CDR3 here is CASGDRVRGNEQFF. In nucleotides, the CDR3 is TGTGCCAGCGGGGACAGGGTGCGGGGAAATGAGCAGTTCTTC.

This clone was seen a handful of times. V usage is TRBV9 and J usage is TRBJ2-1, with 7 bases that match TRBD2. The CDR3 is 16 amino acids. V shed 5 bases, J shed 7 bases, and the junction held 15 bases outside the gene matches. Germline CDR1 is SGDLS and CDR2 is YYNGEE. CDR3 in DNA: TGTGCCAGCAGAGCCCCCGCGGGAGCCACCTCGAATGAGCAGTTCTTC. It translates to CASRAPAGATSNEQFF.

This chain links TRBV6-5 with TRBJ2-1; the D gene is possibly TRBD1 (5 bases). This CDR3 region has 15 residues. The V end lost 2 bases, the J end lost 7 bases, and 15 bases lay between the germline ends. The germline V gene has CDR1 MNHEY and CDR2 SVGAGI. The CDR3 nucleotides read TGTGCCAGCAGTTACCAGGGCGCCCTAAGGAATGAGCAGTTCTTC. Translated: CASSYQGALRNEQFF.

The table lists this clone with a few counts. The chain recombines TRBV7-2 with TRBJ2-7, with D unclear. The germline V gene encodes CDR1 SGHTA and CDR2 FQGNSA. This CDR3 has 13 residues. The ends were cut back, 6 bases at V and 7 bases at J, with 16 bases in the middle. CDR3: CASRQNPVGEQYF. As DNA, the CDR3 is TGTGCCAGCAGACAAAACCCGGTCGGGGAGCAGTACTTC.

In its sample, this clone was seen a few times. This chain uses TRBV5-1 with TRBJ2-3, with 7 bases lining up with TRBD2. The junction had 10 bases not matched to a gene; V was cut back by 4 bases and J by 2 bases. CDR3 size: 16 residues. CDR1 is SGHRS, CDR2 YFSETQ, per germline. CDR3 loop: CASSPIRDYYTDTQYF. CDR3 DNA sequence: TGCGCCAGCAGCCCGATCCGGGACTACTACACAGATACGCAGTATTTT.

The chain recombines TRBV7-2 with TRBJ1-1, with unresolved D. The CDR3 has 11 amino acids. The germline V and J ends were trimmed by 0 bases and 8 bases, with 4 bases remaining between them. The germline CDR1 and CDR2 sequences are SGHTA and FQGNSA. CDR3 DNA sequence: TGTGCCAGCAGCTTAGCCCAGGAAGCTTTCTTT. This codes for CASSLAQEAFF.

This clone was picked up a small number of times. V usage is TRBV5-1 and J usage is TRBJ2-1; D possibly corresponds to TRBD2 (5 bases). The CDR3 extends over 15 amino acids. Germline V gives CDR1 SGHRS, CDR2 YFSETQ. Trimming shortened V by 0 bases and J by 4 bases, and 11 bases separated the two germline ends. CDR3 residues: CASSLAAGPYNEQFF. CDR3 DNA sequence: TGCGCCAGCAGCTTGGCGGCGGGCCCGTACAATGAGCAGTTCTTC. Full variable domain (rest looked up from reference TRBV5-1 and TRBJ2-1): KAGVTQTPRYLIKTRGQQVTLSCSPISGHRSVSWYQQTPGQGLQFLFEYFSETQRNKGNFPGRFSGRQFSNSRSEMNVSTLELGDSALYLCASSLAAGPYNEQFFGPGTRLTVL.

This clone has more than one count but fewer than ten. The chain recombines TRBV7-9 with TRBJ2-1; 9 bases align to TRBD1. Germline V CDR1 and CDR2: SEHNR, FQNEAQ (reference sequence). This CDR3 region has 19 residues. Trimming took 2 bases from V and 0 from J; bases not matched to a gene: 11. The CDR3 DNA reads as TGTGCCAGCAGCTTATTACACGGGACAGGGCCGAGCTCCTACAATGAGCAGTTCTTC. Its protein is CASSLLHGTGPSSYNEQFF.

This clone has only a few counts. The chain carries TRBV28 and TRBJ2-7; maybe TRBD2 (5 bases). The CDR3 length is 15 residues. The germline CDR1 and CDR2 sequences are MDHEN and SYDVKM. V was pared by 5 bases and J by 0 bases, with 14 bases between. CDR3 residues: CASSLSGASSYEQYF. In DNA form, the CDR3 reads TGTGCCAGCAGTCTCAGCGGCGCCAGCTCCTACGAGCAGTACTTC.